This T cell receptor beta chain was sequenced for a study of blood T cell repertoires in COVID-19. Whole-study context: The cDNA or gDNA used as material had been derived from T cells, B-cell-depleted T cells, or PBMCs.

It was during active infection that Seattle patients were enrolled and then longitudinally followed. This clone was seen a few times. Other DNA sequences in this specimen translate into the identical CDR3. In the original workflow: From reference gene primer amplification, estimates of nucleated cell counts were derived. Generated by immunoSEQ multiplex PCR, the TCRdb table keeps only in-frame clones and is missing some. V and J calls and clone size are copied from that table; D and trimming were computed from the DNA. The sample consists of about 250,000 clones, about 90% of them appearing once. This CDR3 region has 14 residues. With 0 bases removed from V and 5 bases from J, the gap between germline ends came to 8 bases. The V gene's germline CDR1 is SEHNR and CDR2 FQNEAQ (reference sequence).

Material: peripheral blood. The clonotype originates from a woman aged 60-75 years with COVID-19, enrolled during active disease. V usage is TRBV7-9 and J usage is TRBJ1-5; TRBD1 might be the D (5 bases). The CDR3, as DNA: TGTGCCAGCAGCTTAGCAAGGGGCGATCAGCCCCAGCATTTT. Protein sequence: CASSLARGDQPQHF.